A selection of T cell receptor beta chains follows, all from one sample in a study of Ad26.COV2.S vaccination and SARS-CoV-2 variants. Generated by immunoSEQ multiplex PCR, the TCRdb table keeps only in-frame clones and is missing some. The data hold roughly 450,000 clones, with roughly 90% observed a single time. The sample here was peripheral blood, taken in a trial of Ad26.COV2.S vaccine versus placebo. These TCRs come from a person between 18 and 59 years old who received the Ad26.COV2.S COVID-19 vaccine or a placebo. CDR3s include the opening cysteine and the closing phenylalanine or tryptophan. D genes are given only for firm matches. Not all rows give a size; the values are once, few, many and, for expanded clones, a class.

length	size	D	V	J	CDR3	DNA
15	NA	TRBD1	TRBV6-2/TRBV6-3	TRBJ1-2	CASSRGQHTYYGYTF	TGTGCCAGCAGCCGGGGACAGCATACTTACTATGGCTACACCTTC
19	few	TRBD1	TRBV7-9	TRBJ1-5	CASSSAGTDDPYSNQPQHF	TGTGCCAGCAGCAGCGCAGGGACAGACGATCCCTATAGCAATCAGCCCCAGCATTTT
15	NA	TRBD2	TRBV2	TRBJ2-3	CASSETSGSTDTQYF	TGTGCCAGCAGTGAAACTAGCGGGAGCACAGATACGCAGTATTTT
18	NA	NA	TRBV7-2	TRBJ1-2	CASSLAHSIGAANYGYTF	TGTGCCAGCAGCTTAGCGCATAGTATAGGAGCAGCTAACTATGGCTACACCTTC
14	NA	TRBD2	TRBV29-1	TRBJ2-3	CSVGFREGTDTQYF	TGCAGCGTTGGTTTCCGGGAGGGGACAGATACGCAGTATTTT
15	NA	NA	TRBV7-9	TRBJ1-4	CASSFPEQPNEKLFF	TGTGCCAGCAGCTTCCCGGAACAGCCTAATGAAAAACTGTTTTTT
14	NA	TRBD1	TRBV25-1	TRBJ2-7	CASSPRQGSYEQYF	TGTGCCAGCAGCCCCCGACAGGGCTCCTACGAGCAGTACTTC
14	once	TRBD1	TRBV18	TRBJ1-5	CASSLTGFNQPQHF	TGTGCCAGCTCACTGACAGGGTTCAATCAGCCCCAGCATTTT
12	NA	NA	TRBV5-8	TRBJ2-1	CASSSSGIEQFF	TGTGCCAGCAGCTCCTCCGGGATAGAGCAGTTCTTC
16	once	NA	TRBV6-6	TRBJ2-7	CASSPIGGLSSYEQYF	TGTGCCAGCAGCCCAATCGGAGGCTTGAGCTCCTACGAGCAGTACTTC
18	NA	TRBD2	TRBV5-4	TRBJ2-6	CASSPPGGHSSGANVLTF	TGTGCCAGCAGCCCCCCGGGAGGCCACAGCTCTGGGGCCAACGTCCTGACTTTC
16	once	NA	TRBV2	TRBJ2-1	CASSVMVRQPNNEQFF	TGTGCCAGCAGTGTAATGGTCAGACAGCCGAACAATGAGCAGTTCTTC
16	NA	NA	TRBV14	TRBJ2-6	CASSLQVAYGANVLTF	TGTGCCAGCAGCCTACAGGTAGCCTATGGGGCCAACGTCCTGACTTTC
14	NA	TRBD2	TRBV5-4	TRBJ2-7	CASSLGLAGHEQYF	TGTGCCAGCAGCTTGGGTCTAGCGGGACACGAGCAGTACTTC
12	NA	NA	TRBV19	TRBJ1-1	CASTSRAQGAFF	TGTGCCAGTACCTCCAGAGCCCAGGGAGCTTTCTTT